The clone carrying this T cell receptor (beta chain) was picked up a small number of times. Participant-given clinical history determined each cohort assignment. In germline, CDR1 is KGHSH, CDR2 LQKENI. This CDR3 is 16 amino acids long. Trimming took 1 base from V and 0 from J, leaving 7 bases between them. The sample belongs to a study of blood T cell repertoires in COVID-19. Study in general: Collection of acute and convalescent COVID-19 samples took place in the United States, Italy and Spain.

Clones were read by immunoSEQ multiplex PCR, and TCRdb kept only the in-frame ones, dropping some. The sample includes 150,000 or so clones, approximately 81% of them seen just once. The sequence was collected from a woman aged 45-60 years who had recovered from COVID-19. This rearrangement joins TRBV18 to TRBJ2-6, with D hard to call. Sequences were obtained from PBMCs or T cells enriched from blood (not recorded which). CDR3 nucleotides: TGTGCCAGCTCACCACTCGCGCTCTCTGGGGCCAACGTCCTGACTTTC. Translation gives CASSPLALSGANVLTF.